Given below is one TCR beta chain in context. Its antigen target is currently unknown. The record has no base qualities; no much larger clone is one base away. The data originate from a study of cytomegalovirus exposure and HLA in healthy donors (dated by TCRdb to the late 2010s). Regarding the study in general: An earlier analysis of several hundred of the donors reported 250 to 300 Gb of sequence data and around 110 million unique TCR beta sequences obtained from about 179 million T cells. Rather than drawing on any new phenotypic data, the later analysis identified candidate immune exposures from TCR beta sequences and the way those sequences occurred across donors. HLA typing covered class I and class II loci at four-digit resolution. Besides the first cohort of around 700 subjects, a separate validation cohort made up of about 120 different subjects was used. To predict cytomegalovirus infection status, the study brought together high-throughput TCR immunosequencing, statistical association of individual TCRs with disease status, and machine learning. A later analysis re-analyzed previously published TCR beta repertoires from 500 to 700 donors and added high-resolution HLA genotyping to study TCR occurrence patterns. Genome-wide SNP genotypes for about 65% of the roughly 700 donors were used in a later genetic analysis, which treated that subset as a discovery cohort. All discovery cohort repertoires had been generated using a single sequencing platform. Typing coverage differed by locus: A, B, C, DRB1 and DQB1 were typed in roughly 629-630 donors, DQA1 in 522, DPA1 in 600 to 610, and DPB1 in 400 to 480. About 300 gigabases of sequencing data and approximately 85 million unique TCR sequences were included in an early release covering roughly 600 HLA-typed donors. On average, roughly 200,000 unique TCR beta nucleotide sequences were sequenced per donor among 398 genotyped donors of the cohort, with 15% to 20% of those sequences being non-productive. The study profiled the T cell repertoires of under 700 subjects by immunosequencing and related them to cytomegalovirus serostatus. The genetic ancestry cluster associated with self-reported Caucasian donors included about four fifths of the approximately 410 genotyped donors. Donor age, sex, ethnicity and CMV serostatus were compiled alongside the repertoire data. To decide whether each TCR beta V gene segment behaved as functional or pseudogenic, an earlier analysis of some 600 of the donors relied on high-throughput TCR beta sequencing. The study was designed to test whether signatures of past pathogen exposure could be identified by cataloging public T cell receptors. Four or five DR-DQ haplotypes were handled as single units for association and clustering because linkage in the cohort was strong. Findings and caveats that apply to the study as a whole: The cohort was sequenced for TCR beta chains only, and without alpha or paired-chain data the features that could be detected were limited. According to a later analysis, TCR association rates differed among HLA loci, with DRB1 alleles showing the most associated TCRs and HLA-C alleles showing the fewest. Some IMGT-functional V segments, including TRBV6-2 and TRBV6-3, could not be told apart with the 87-base-pair reads, so those segments were excluded. In both the original and validation cohorts, the classifier was reported to diagnose cytomegalovirus status with high specificity and sensitivity. A further reported finding was that TCR beta sequences accurately predicted the HLA-A and HLA-B alleles for most subjects in the first cohort. A later analysis reported that several top co-occurrence clusters appeared linked to parvovirus B19, influenza, CMV and Epstein-Barr virus. Compared with the 666-donor mean, donors in an Asian-associated ancestry cluster had fewer N-insertions in productive TCRs, according to a later genetic analysis. The authors suggested that the approach could potentially be extended to other disease states and immunological phenotypes. Because counts were too low, fewer than 20 rarely observed V segments, including chromosome 9 orphons, were excluded from the earlier analysis of under 650 of the donors. A cluster of highly shared sequence variants was judged likely to be a technical artifact of the sequencing pipeline. In a later analysis, HLA-associated TCR beta chains were found to be more clonally expanded and to have lower generation probabilities than equally common non-associated chains. While some public TCRs were present in many individuals, most TCR sequences turned up only very rarely across donors. In the study, some 160 TCR beta chains were listed as associated with cytomegalovirus. In vitro tests confirmed that a few of the cytomegalovirus-associated TCR beta chains recognize cytomegalovirus antigens. A later analysis found that most CMV-associated TCR beta chains appeared HLA-restricted, with HLA associations seemingly driven largely by CMV exposure. Immune exposure information for the cohort was limited to CMV serostatus. A later analysis associated about 17,000 TCR beta sequences with specific HLA alleles at a false discovery rate of 0.05. When HLA alleles, especially DR and DQ, strongly co-occurred, TCR associations were difficult to assign to individual alleles. Sequencing depth was assumed to be roughly uniform across donors in the presence/absence analyses, though that assumption may not hold. An earlier analysis of approximately 600 of the donors showed that most TCR beta V segments appeared in productive rearrangements either about 90% or about 30% of the time, which broadly matched IMGT annotations. Because HLA typing was unavailable for some donors at each locus, only the typed subset was used in association tests. Correlated functional status among segregating V segments might reflect linkage disequilibrium, but an unknown experimental factor could not be ruled out. A later genetic analysis associated a missense DCLRE1C variant with V-gene and J-gene trimming of TCR beta chains, and an independent cohort replicated the association.

The cohort comprised some 700 healthy bone marrow donors. Cohort members were all nominally healthy when sampled, although unrecorded immune exposures were likely present. The donor tested CMV seropositive, placing the donor among the approximately 290 seropositive members of the cohort. A peripheral blood sample was provided by each donor, and peripheral blood mononuclear cells were used for TCR beta sequencing. The Qiagen DNeasy Blood Extraction Kit was used to extract genomic DNA from the blood cell samples. Library generation was performed with the immunoSEQ multiplex PCR assay. The multiplex PCR relied on a mix of 60 forward primers for TCR Vbeta segments and 13 reverse primers for TCR Jbeta segments. A multiplex PCR assay on genomic DNA amplified the CDR3 region of rearranged TCR beta genes. On the Illumina HiSeq System, the amplified TCR beta libraries were sequenced as 87-base-pair reads. The authors' pipeline ran thus. Across the 666 repertoires, a later analysis counted some 80 million unique TCR beta chains, 8.5 million to 12 million of which were shared by at least two donors. Raw reads were error-corrected and collapsed into unique sequences by a nearest-neighbor algorithm in which closely related sequences were merged to remove PCR and sequencing errors. V, D and J gene segments were assigned by aligning CDR3 sequences to IMGT reference sequences. Each retained sequence needed at least a six-nucleotide match to both a V gene segment and a J gene segment. A rearrangement was called productive if the CDR3 had no stop codons and remained in frame with V and J, and every other rearrangement was called non-productive. CDR3 was defined according to IMGT convention as the region running from the second conserved V-encoded cysteine to the conserved J-encoded phenylalanine. The earlier analysis of a few hundred of the donors excluded any sequence lacking an unambiguous match to a single V gene segment. An earlier analysis of a few hundred of the donors classified V segments as functional when productive rearrangements were above 56.7% and as segregating when the standard deviation between donors was above 5%. A statistical classification framework was built for diagnosing cytomegalovirus status from the catalog of TCR beta chain sequences. In a later analysis, V and J genes were assigned by comparing TCR nucleotide sequences against IMGT/GENE-DB human TR gene sequences. The TCRdist pipeline was used in a later analysis to assign CDR3 sequences and most-parsimonious VDJ recombination scenarios. A later analysis defined each TCR beta chain by its CDR3 amino acid sequence plus V-gene family, and excluded reads lacking a unique V-gene family. A later analysis removed several hundred highly shared, low-generation-probability nucleotide sequences to deal with suspected cross-contamination and a sequencing artifact. A later analysis calculated a clonal expansion index for each public chain from normalized within-repertoire ranks of inferred template counts. A later analysis computed generation probabilities with a VDJ recombination model fitted to out-of-frame rearrangements, and checked the results against IGoR. A later analysis scored TCR-TCR, TCR-HLA and TCR-CMV co-occurrence with hypergeometric tests, applying a repertoire-size bias correction to TCR pairs. To estimate false discovery rates, a later analysis permuted the HLA or CMV assignments 20 times. A later analysis grouped co-occurring TCRs with DBSCAN, adding TCRdist sequence similarity when clustering within HLA-allele-positive subsets. For co-occurrence clustering, repertoires with fewer than 30,000 or more than 120,000 public chains were excluded, along with 4 to 6 repertoires with anomalous nucleotide sharing. Entries here come from immuneACCESS through TCRdb and include only in-frame sequences with V and J called. Some clones fail to appear in such tables; in the studies checked, an unresolved V gene covers under half of the shortfall, and the cause of the remainder is unknown. D and trimming come from the DNA, and the V and J calls and clone size come from that table. The sample has around 190,000 clones on record, about four fifths of them singletons. In total, the top ten clones hold about 1.8% of the sample.

Unmatched junction bases come to 15, with V trimmed by 6 bases and J by 7 bases. For CDR1 and CDR2, the germline V gene lists SNHLY and FYNNEI. From the cysteine up to the phenylalanine, the CDR3 has a length of 16 residues. The entry retains the CDR3 DNA only, 48 bases that are in frame from base 1. The sample was PBMCs. This receptor was taken from a man aged 35 to 55 in good health and CMV-seropositive. The chain links TRBV2 with TRBJ2-5; TRBD1 lines up with 9 middle nucleotides. The CDR3 is CASRNAGTGYKWTQYF. The DNA reads TGTGCCAGCAGAAACGCCGGGACAGGGTACAAGTGGACCCAGTACTTC.